Below, one T cell receptor (beta chain) is given with its context. Its target is not known. A marrow graft followed busulfan-fludarabine conditioning, with cyclophosphamide on days +3 and +4. The CDR3 totals 12 residues. Germline-derived CDR1 and CDR2 are LNHDA and SQIVND (reference sequence). V gave up 10 bases and J gave up 4 bases, with 10 bases separating them. This entry is derived from a study of T cells after posttransplantation cyclophosphamide. Findings and limits, study-wide: Tissue-infiltrating T cells from skin or gut overlapped little with blood T cells. Recipient CMV seropositivity and CMV reactivation strongly tracked TRB clonality. Later blood repertoires were often dominated by clones from the donor CD8+ memory compartment.

Here immunoSEQ multiplex PCR was the method, and the copy in TCRdb shows in-frame clones only, minus some. The data hold some 18,000 clones, with around 90% observed a single time. The chain links TRBV19 to TRBJ2-2, with D uncertain. The source is a female patient aged 40-50 years who received an allogeneic stem cell transplant from a related donor, was CMV-positive, and had no GVHD. A subset of T cells may come from the graft donor. The starting material was PBMCs, obtained after allogeneic stem cell transplant with posttransplant cyclophosphamide. The CDR3 loop reads CATRIFTGELFF. The CDR3 coding sequence is TGTGCCACCCGTATATTCACCGGGGAGCTGTTTTTT.